This TCR beta chain was retrieved from a study of blood T cell repertoires in COVID-19. About the study: Material from acute and convalescent COVID-19 was sourced from the United States, Italy and Spain. PBMCs, B-cell-depleted T cells, or T cells provided the cDNA or gDNA that made up the material.

Per the authors' pipeline: Amplification with reference gene primers provided the estimates of nucleated cell counts. The repertoire was sequenced with immunoSEQ multiplex PCR; TCRdb's copy has only in-frame clones and lacks some. The V and J calls and the clone size are those of that table, but D and trimming were determined from the DNA. Here the sample spans about 210,000 clones, approximately 89% being singletons. V lost 3 bases, J lost 6 bases, and 11 bases stayed unmatched. Germline lookup yields CDR1 MNHNS and CDR2 SASEGT. The CDR3 contains 18 residues. Material for sequencing was peripheral blood. This receptor was obtained from a woman aged 40-49 years with acute or convalescent COVID-19. V and J are TRBV6-1 and TRBJ2-2; 12 bases line up with TRBD1. The DNA for the CDR3 is TGTGCCAGCAGTGACCTATGGGGGACAGGGGGCCCCCCCGGGGAGCTGTTTTTT. Translation gives CASSDLWGTGGPPGELFF.